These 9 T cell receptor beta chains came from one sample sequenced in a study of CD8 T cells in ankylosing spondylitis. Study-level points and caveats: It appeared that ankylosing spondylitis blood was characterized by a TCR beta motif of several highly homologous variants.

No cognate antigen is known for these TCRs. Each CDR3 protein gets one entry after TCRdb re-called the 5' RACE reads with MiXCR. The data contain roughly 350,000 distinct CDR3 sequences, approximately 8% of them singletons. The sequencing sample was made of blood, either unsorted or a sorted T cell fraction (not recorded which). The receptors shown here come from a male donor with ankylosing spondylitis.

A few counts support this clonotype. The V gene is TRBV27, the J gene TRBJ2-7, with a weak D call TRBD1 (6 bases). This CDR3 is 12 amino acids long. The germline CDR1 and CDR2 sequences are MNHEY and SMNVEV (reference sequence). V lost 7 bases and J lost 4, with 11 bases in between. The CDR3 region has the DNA TGTGCCAGCACTGGGGACAATTACGAGCAGTACTTC. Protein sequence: CASTGDNYEQYF.

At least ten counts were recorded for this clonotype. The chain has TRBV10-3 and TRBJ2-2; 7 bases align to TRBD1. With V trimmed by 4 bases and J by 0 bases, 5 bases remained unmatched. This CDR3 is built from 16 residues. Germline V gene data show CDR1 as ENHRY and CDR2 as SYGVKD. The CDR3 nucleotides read TGTGCCATCAGTGGAGACAGGGCTGCGAACACCGGGGAGCTGTTTTTT. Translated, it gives CAISGDRAANTGELFF.

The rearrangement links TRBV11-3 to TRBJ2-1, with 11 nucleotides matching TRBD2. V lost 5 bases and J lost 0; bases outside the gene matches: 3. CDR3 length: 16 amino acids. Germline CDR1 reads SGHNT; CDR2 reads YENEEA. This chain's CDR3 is CASSPGLAGSYNEQFF. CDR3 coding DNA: TGTGCCAGCAGCCCCGGACTAGCGGGCTCCTACAATGAGCAGTTCTTC.

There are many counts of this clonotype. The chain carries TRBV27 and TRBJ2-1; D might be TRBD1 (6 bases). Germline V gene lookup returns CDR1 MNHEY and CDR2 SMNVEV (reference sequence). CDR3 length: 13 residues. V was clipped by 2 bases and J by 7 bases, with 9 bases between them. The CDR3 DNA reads TGTGCCAGCAGTTTAGTTACAGGGAATGAGCAGTTCTTC. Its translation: CASSLVTGNEQFF.

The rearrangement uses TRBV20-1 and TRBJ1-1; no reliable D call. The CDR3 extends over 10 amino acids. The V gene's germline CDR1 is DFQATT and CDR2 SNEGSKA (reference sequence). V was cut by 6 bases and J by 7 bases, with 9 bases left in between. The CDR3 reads CSAKGVEAFF. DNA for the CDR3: TGCAGTGCCAAGGGTGTTGAAGCTTTCTTT.

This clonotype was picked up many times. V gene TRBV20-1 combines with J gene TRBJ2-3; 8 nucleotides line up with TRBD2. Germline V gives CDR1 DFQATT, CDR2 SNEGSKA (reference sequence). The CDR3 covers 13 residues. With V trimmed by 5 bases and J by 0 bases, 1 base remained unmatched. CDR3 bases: TGCAGTGCTTCTAGCGGGAGCACAGATACGCAGTATTTT. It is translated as CSASSGSTDTQYF.

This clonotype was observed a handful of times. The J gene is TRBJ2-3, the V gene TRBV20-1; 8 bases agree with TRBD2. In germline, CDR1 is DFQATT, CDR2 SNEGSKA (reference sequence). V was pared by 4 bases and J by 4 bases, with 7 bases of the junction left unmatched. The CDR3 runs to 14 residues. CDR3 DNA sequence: TGCAGTGCTACCCGCCCCGGGAGGGCAGATACGCAGTATTTT. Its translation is CSATRPGRADTQYF.

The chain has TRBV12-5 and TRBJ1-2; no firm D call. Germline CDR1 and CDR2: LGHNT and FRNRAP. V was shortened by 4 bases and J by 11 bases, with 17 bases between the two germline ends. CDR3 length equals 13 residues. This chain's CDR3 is CASGSNPPGLYTF. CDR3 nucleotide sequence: TGTGCTAGTGGTTCCAATCCCCCGGGTTTGTACACCTTC.

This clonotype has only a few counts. CDR3 protein: CASSPGTIYNEQFF. The CDR3 DNA reads as TGTGCCAGCAGCCCCGGGACCATCTACAATGAGCAGTTCTTC. The chain uses TRBV7-8 and TRBJ2-1; either TRBD1 or TRBD2 may fit D (5 bases each). The CDR3 is 14 residues long. The V end lost 5 bases, the J end lost 3 bases, and 11 bases lay between the germline ends. The germline V gene encodes CDR1 SGHVS and CDR2 FQNEAQ.